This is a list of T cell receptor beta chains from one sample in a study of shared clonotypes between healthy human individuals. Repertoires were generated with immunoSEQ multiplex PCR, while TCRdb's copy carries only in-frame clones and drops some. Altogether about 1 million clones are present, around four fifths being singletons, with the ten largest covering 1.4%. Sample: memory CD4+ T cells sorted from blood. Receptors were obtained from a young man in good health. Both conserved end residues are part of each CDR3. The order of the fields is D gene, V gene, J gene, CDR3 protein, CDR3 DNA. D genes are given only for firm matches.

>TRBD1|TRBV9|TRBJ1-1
CASSVGPGGTEAFF
TGTGCCAGCAGCGTAGGCCCAGGGGGGACTGAAGCTTTCTTT
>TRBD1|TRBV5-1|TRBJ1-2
CASSPQQGAGGYTF
TGCGCCAGCAGCCCACAACAGGGGGCTGGTGGCTACACCTTC
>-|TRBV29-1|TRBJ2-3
CSAWVRISTDTQYF
TGCAGCGCTTGGGTCAGGATAAGCACAGATACGCAGTATTTT
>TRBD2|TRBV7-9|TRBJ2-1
CASSPIAGIYNEQFF
TGTGCCAGCAGCCCAATAGCGGGGATCTACAATGAGCAGTTCTTC
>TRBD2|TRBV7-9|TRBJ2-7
CASSLAGTTYEQYF
TGTGCCAGCAGCCTAGCGGGGACAACCTACGAGCAGTACTTC
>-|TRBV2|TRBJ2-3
CASSEGVSGTDTQYF
TGTGCCAGCAGTGAAGGAGTATCTGGCACAGATACGCAGTATTTT
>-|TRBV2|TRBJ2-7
CASSEVGGLEEQYF
TGTGCCAGCAGTGAAGTGGGGGGTTTGGAGGAGCAGTACTTC
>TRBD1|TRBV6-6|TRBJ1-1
CASSSGQVMNTEAFF
TGTGCCAGCAGTTCAGGACAGGTTATGAACACTGAAGCTTTCTTT
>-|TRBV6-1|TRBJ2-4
CASIRDGLQNIQYF
TGTGCCAGCATTAGGGACGGCTTGCAAAACATTCAGTACTTC
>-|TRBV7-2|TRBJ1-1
CASSSNWRPEAFF
TGTGCCAGCAGCTCTAATTGGAGGCCTGAAGCTTTCTTT